These 9 T cell receptor beta chains share one sample of origin, sequenced in a study of molecular identifiers for immune sequencing clone quantification. TCRdb re-analysed the PCR reads in MiXCR, keeping a single row per CDR3 protein. Of approximately 680,000 distinct CDR3 sequences in the sample, 25% were seen once. The sequencing sample was made of naive CD8+ T cells from blood, with Jurkat cell RNA spiked in. As to subset: FACS-sorted CD8+CD4-CCR7+CD45RA+ naive T cells. These receptors originate from a human donor in good health. Some libraries in this study had Jurkat cell RNA spiked in.

The CDR3 sequence: CASSIWQGNEQYF. The CDR3 bases are TGTGCCAGTAGTATCTGGCAGGGGAACGAGCAGTACTTC. V usage is TRBV19 and J usage is TRBJ2-7, with a weak D call TRBD1 (6 bases). V lost 3 bases, J lost 5 bases, and 11 bases lay in between. This CDR3 has 13 residues. Germline V gives CDR1 LNHDA, CDR2 SQIVND (reference sequence).

This clonotype showed up many times. This rearrangement joins TRBV7-9 to TRBJ1-1; the D gene is possibly TRBD1 (6 bases). V lost 1 base, J lost 3 bases, and 9 bases lay in between. Germline V gives CDR1 SEHNR, CDR2 FQNEAQ (reference sequence). This CDR3 is built from 14 residues. In nucleotides, the CDR3 is TGTGCCAGCAGCTTAGACAGGGTTTACACTGAAGCTTTCTTT. Residues: CASSLDRVYTEAFF.

As for this clonotype: A much more abundant neighbour one base away suggests this may be a read error. This chain joins TRBV14 and TRBJ2-7; possible D gene TRBD2, 6 bases. There are 15 residues in the CDR3. Germline CDR1 and CDR2: SGHDN and FVKESK. CDR3 DNA sequence: TGTGCCAGCAGCCAAGAGAGTGTCGGGAGCTACGCGCAGTACTTC. The encoded protein is CASSQESVGSYAQYF.

This clonotype was counted at least ten times. The V and J genes are TRBV25-1 and TRBJ2-6; 9 bases map to TRBD1. Germline values: CDR1 MGHDK, CDR2 SYGVNS. V dropped 8 bases and J dropped 1; count of bases not matched to a gene: 15. The CDR3 runs 19 residues. CDR3 region: CASFRVNDRGKSGANVLTF. The CDR3 DNA reads TGTGCCAGCTTTAGAGTCAACGACAGGGGGAAGTCTGGGGCCAACGTCCTGACTTTC.

With regard to this clonotype: The junction and the germline gene differ at one end; a read error may be behind it. In DNA, the CDR3 is TGTGCCGGCAGTTTATCGGGGGCCGTGTCACCCCTCCACTTT. Translated, it gives CAGSLSGAVSPLHF. The chain has TRBV28 and TRBJ1-6, with a possible D match to TRBD1 (6 bases). Germline V CDR1 and CDR2: MDHEN, SYDVKM. CDR3 length: 14 residues.

The chain links TRBV6-2 or TRBV6-3 to TRBJ2-5; D may be TRBD2 (5 bases). V lost 6 bases and J lost 5, with 16 bases in between. The length of the CDR3 is 14 residues. In germline, CDR1 is MNHEY, CDR2 SVGEGT. The CDR3, as DNA: TGTGCCAGCAGCCCCACTAGGGATTGGGAGACCCAGTACTTC. It translates to CASSPTRDWETQYF.

The chain carries TRBV4-1 and TRBJ1-2, with D unclear. Germline-derived CDR1 and CDR2 are MGHRA and YSYEKL. This CDR3 has 14 residues. Deletions cut 0 bases from V and 8 bases from J, with 13 bases between. CDR3 residues: CASSQDPAAGGYTF. The CDR3 DNA sequence: TGCGCCAGCAGCCAAGATCCGGCAGCAGGCGGCTACACCTTC.

This clonotype came up many times. The chain couples TRBV7-2 to TRBJ1-4; 8 nucleotides match TRBD1. This CDR3 has 15 amino acids. J was trimmed by 7 bases and V by 4 bases; bases with no gene match: 8. Germline CDR1 reads SGHTA; CDR2 reads FQGNSA. The CDR3: CASSSTGARSEKLFF. The DNA of the CDR3 is TGTGCCAGCAGCTCGACAGGGGCAAGAAGTGAAAAACTGTTTTTT. The full variable domain, completed using reference TRBV7-2 and TRBJ1-4, is GAGVSQSPSNKVTEKGKDVELRCDPISGHTALYWYRQSLGQGLEFLIYFQGNSAPDKSGLPSDRFSAERTGGSVSTLTIQRTQQEDSAVYLCASSSTGARSEKLFFGSGTQLSVL.

This clonotype was counted only a few times. The chain combines TRBV3-2 with TRBJ2-2; the table's D call of TRBD2 was not tested on the DNA. TRBV3-2 is noted as a pseudogene. CDR3 size: 18 residues. The CDR3 spells CASSQDKGLAENTGELFF. The CDR3 DNA reads TGTGCCAGCAGCCAAGATAAGGGACTAGCGGAGAACACCGGGGAGCTGTTTTTT.